One T cell receptor (beta chain) is described in this entry. The data derive from a study of blood T cell repertoires in COVID-19. Trimming stripped 1 base from V and 3 bases from J, with 15 bases between. Germline lookup yields CDR1 SGHAT and CDR2 FQNNGV. CDR3 length: 16 residues. The data were produced by immunoSEQ multiplex PCR, yet TCRdb's version contains in-frame clones alone and is incomplete. The sample consists of tens of thousands of clones, 90% to 95% of them appearing once. This clonotype originated in a human donor in a cohort sampled during active COVID-19. This sequence joins TRBV11-2 and TRBJ1-2; unclear D gene. The sequenced sample consisted of peripheral blood. The DNA of the CDR3 is TGTGCCAGCAGCTTAGCGACCCAAACGGGTCACTATGGCTACACCTTC. It encodes CASSLATQTGHYGYTF.